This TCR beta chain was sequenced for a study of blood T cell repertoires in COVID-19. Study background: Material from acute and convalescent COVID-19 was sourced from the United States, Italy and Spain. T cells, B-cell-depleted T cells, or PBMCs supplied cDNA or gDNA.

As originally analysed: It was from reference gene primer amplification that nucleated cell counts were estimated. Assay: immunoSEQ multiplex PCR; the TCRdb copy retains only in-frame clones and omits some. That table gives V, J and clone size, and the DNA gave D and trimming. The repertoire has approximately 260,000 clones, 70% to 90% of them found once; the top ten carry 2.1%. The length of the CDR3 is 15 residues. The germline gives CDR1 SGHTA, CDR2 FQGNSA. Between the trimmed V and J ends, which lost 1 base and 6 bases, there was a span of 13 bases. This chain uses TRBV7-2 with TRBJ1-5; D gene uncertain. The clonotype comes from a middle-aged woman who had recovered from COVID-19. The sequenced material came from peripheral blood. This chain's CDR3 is CASSLDPGISQPQHF. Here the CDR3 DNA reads TGTGCCAGCAGCTTAGACCCGGGTATCAGTCAGCCCCAGCATTTT.